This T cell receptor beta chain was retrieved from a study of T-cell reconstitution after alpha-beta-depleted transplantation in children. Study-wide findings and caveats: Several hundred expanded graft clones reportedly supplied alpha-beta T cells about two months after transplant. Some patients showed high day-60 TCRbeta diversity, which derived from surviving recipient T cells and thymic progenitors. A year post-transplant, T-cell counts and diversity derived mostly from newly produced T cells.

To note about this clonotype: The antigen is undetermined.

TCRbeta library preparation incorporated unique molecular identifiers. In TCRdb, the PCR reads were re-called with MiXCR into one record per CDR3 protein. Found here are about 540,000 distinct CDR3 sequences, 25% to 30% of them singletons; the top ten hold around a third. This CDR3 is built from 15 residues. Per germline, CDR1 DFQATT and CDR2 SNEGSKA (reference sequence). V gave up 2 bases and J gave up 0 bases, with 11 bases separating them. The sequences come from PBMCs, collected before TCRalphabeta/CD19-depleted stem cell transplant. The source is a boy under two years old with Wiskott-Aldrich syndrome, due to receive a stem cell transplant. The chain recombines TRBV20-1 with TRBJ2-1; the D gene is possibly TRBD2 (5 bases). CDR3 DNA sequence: TGCAGTGCTAGATCGAGGAGCGGCTCCTACAATGAGCAGTTCTTC. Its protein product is CSARSRSGSYNEQFF.